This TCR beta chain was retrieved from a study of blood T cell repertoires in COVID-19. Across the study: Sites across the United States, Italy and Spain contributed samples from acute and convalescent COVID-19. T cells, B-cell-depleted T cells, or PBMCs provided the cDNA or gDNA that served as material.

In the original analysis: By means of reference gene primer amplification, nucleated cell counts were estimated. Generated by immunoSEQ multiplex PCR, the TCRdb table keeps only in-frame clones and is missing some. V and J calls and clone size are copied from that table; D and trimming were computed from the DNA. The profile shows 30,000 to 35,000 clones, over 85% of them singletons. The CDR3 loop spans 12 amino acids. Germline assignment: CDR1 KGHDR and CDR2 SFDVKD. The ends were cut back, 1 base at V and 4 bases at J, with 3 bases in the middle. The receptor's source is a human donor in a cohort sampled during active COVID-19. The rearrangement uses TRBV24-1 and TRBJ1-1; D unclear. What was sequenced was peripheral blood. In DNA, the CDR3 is TGTGCCACCAGTGATTTCGGCACTGAAGCTTTCTTT. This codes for CATSDFGTEAFF.